One sample yielded the 5 T cell receptor beta chains listed below, sequenced in a study of CD4+ T cells in melanoma. The data were produced by immunoSEQ multiplex PCR, yet TCRdb's version contains in-frame clones alone and is incomplete. Of about 110,000 clones listed, over 80% are singletons. Sequencing was carried out using peripheral blood. The origin of the receptors is a human donor with melanoma.

The CDR3 region is CSVEWYNEQFF. As DNA, the CDR3 is TGCAGCGTGGAGTGGTACAATGAGCAGTTCTTC. This chain connects TRBV29-1 to TRBJ2-1; D not certain. CDR3 length: 11 amino acids. The V end lost 6 bases, the J end lost 4 bases, and 7 bases lay between the germline ends. CDR1 and CDR2 from the germline V gene are SQVTM and ANQGSEA.

The V and J genes are TRBV7-9 and TRBJ1-5; D is undetermined. CDR1 is SEHNR, CDR2 FQNEAQ, per germline (reference sequence). The V and J ends lost 1 base and 3 bases respectively, with 16 bases between them. This CDR3 is 17 amino acids long. CDR3 region: CASSLGRGPITNQPQHF. CDR3 sequence (DNA): TGTGCCAGCAGCTTAGGAAGAGGGCCAATTACCAATCAGCCCCAGCATTTT.

The chain combines TRBV9 with TRBJ1-2; tentative D call: TRBD1 (6 bases). Germline V gives CDR1 SGDLS, CDR2 YYNGEE. V was cut by 2 bases and J by 5 bases, with 13 bases left in between. The CDR3 is made up of 14 amino acids. The CDR3 DNA sequence: TGTGCCAGCAGCGTCACAGGGACCCCGTATGGCTACACCTTC. Residues: CASSVTGTPYGYTF.

This rearrangement joins TRBV28 to TRBJ2-7; D tentatively fits TRBD1 or TRBD2 (5 bases each). The CDR3 has 15 amino acids. The V gene's germline CDR1 is MDHEN and CDR2 SYDVKM. V lost 7 bases, J lost 4 bases, and 20 bases lay in between. The CDR3 nucleotides read TGTGCCAGCATCCCCGGGACCGCCTTCGGTTACGAGCAGTACTTC. Translation: CASIPGTAFGYEQYF.

This chain connects TRBV7-9 to TRBJ2-2; TRBD2 aligns across 13 bases. CDR3 length equals 17 residues. The germline CDR1 and CDR2 sequences are SEHNR and FQNEAQ (reference sequence). Trimming took 4 bases from V and 3 from J; bases not matched to a gene: 5. CDR3 nucleotide sequence: TGTGCCAGCAGCTCGGGACTAGCGGGAAGGTACACCGGGGAGCTGTTTTTT. It specifies CASSSGLAGRYTGELFF.